These T cell receptor beta chains were read from a single sample in a study of shared clonotypes between healthy human individuals. Sequenced by immunoSEQ multiplex PCR; TCRdb stores in-frame clones only, minus some. The sample holds some 2.1 million clones, about 94% seen once. Sequenced: naive CD8+ T cells sorted from blood. The source is a man between 18 and 29 years old in good health. Each CDR3 is given with its conserved first and last residue. D genes are given only for firm matches. Where a row states a size, it is once, few, many or the class of an expanded clone; other rows omit it.

.,TRBD2,TRBV28,TRBJ2-5,CASKTSGRNLQETQYF,TGTGCCAGCAAGACTAGCGGGAGAAATTTACAAGAGACCCAGTACTTC
.,TRBD2,TRBV18,TRBJ2-1,CASSPNLAGDYNEQFF,TGTGCCAGCTCACCCAACCTAGCGGGGGACTACAATGAGCAGTTCTTC
.,TRBD1,TRBV4-1,TRBJ2-7,CASSQVWDRGYEQYF,TGCGCCAGCAGCCAAGTCTGGGACAGGGGCTACGAGCAGTACTTC
.,.,TRBV4-1,TRBJ2-7,CASSSYPTSSDEQYF,TGCGCCAGCAGCTCGTACCCGACTAGTTCCGACGAGCAGTACTTC
.,TRBD1,TRBV5-1,TRBJ1-1,CASTDRGLTEAFF,TGCGCCAGTACTGACAGGGGGTTGACTGAAGCTTTCTTT
.,.,TRBV7-2,TRBJ1-5,CASSLGSISNQPQHF,TGTGCCAGCAGCTTAGGTTCGATTAGCAATCAGCCCCAGCATTTT
.,.,TRBV2,TRBJ1-2,CATQQGSEDYGYTF,TGTGCCACCCAACAAGGGTCGGAGGACTATGGCTACACCTTC
.,TRBD1,TRBV6-5,TRBJ2-5,CASSYSIRGPPETQYF,TGTGCCAGCAGTTACTCGATTAGGGGGCCCCCGGAGACCCAGTACTTC
.,TRBD2,TRBV7-6,TRBJ2-7,CASSPGLAGSYEQYF,TGTGCCAGCAGCCCCGGACTAGCGGGGAGCTACGAGCAGTACTTC
.,.,TRBV4-3,TRBJ1-6,CASSQGQLLNSPLHF,TGCGCCAGCAGCCAAGGGCAGCTTCTTAATTCACCCCTCCACTTT
once,TRBD2,TRBV5-1,TRBJ2-3,CASSEGLAGSSTDTQYF,TGCGCCAGCAGCGAGGGACTAGCGGGATCTAGCACAGATACGCAGTATTTT
.,TRBD1,TRBV30,TRBJ2-7,CAWSQGQGDEQYF,TGTGCCTGGAGCCAAGGACAGGGCGACGAGCAGTACTTC
.,.,TRBV7-9,TRBJ2-1,CASSLVSATRSNEQFF,TGTGCCAGCAGCTTAGTATCGGCTACTCGGTCCAATGAGCAGTTCTTC
.,.,TRBV7-9,TRBJ2-7,CASSAGAYEQYF,TGTGCCAGCAGCGCCGGGGCCTACGAGCAGTACTTC
.,TRBD2,TRBV11-2,TRBJ2-3,CASSDLVGGADTQYF,TGTGCCAGCAGCGACCTGGTGGGAGGGGCAGATACGCAGTATTTT
.,.,TRBV4-1,TRBJ2-7,CASSLPGDSYEQYF,TGCGCCAGCAGCCTCCCGGGGGATTCGTACGAGCAGTACTTC
.,.,TRBV7-6,TRBJ1-3,CASSLEADVYSGNTIYF,TGTGCCAGCAGCTTAGAGGCTGACGTTTACTCTGGAAACACCATATATTTT
.,TRBD2,TRBV10-3,TRBJ2-1,CAISGLAGRNEQFF,TGTGCCATCAGTGGACTAGCGGGGCGCAATGAGCAGTTCTTC
.,.,TRBV7-8,TRBJ2-1,CASTGTQTPLGNEQFF,TGTGCCAGCACTGGCACCCAGACGCCCCTGGGTAATGAGCAGTTCTTC
.,TRBD2,TRBV12-5,TRBJ2-7,CASGLDGTSDYEQYF,TGTGCTAGTGGTTTGGACGGGACTAGCGACTACGAGCAGTACTTC
.,.,TRBV27,TRBJ1-2,CASSLGGWDGYTF,TGTGCCAGCAGTTTAGGAGGGTGGGATGGCTACACCTTC
.,TRBD1,TRBV5-3,TRBJ2-2,CASRDRGNTGELFF,TGTGCCAGTCGGGACAGGGGTAACACCGGGGAGCTGTTTTTT
.,.,TRBV7-8,TRBJ1-4,CASSLGRRNEKLFF,TGTGCCAGCAGCTTAGGACGGCGTAATGAAAAACTGTTTTTT
.,TRBD2,TRBV7-2,TRBJ2-2,CASSSGLAGRDTGELFF,TGTGCCAGCAGCTCGGGACTAGCGGGGAGAGACACCGGGGAGCTGTTTTTT
.,.,TRBV28,TRBJ1-2,CASTETTISYGYTF,TGTGCCAGCACCGAAACCACAATAAGCTATGGCTACACCTTC
.,.,TRBV9,TRBJ1-4,CASSVVTQLVVATNEKLFF,TGTGCCAGCAGCGTAGTAACGCAGTTGGTAGTTGCAACTAATGAAAAACTGTTTTTT
.,.,TRBV16,TRBJ2-7,CASSQDRTSEQYF,TGTGCCAGCAGCCAAGACAGGACGAGCGAGCAGTACTTC
.,TRBD1,TRBV9,TRBJ2-2,CASSVWGQGASGELFF,TGTGCCAGCAGCGTTTGGGGACAGGGGGCTAGCGGGGAGCTGTTTTTT
.,.,TRBV4-1,TRBJ1-5,CASSQDSGTINQPQHF,TGCGCCAGCAGCCAAGATTCCGGGACCATAAATCAGCCCCAGCATTTT
.,.,TRBV27,TRBJ2-1,CASSWDISSYNEQFF,TGTGCCAGCAGTTGGGACATCAGCTCCTACAATGAGCAGTTCTTC
.,.,TRBV6-5,TRBJ2-3,CASNRQARSTDTQYF,TGTGCCAGCAATAGACAGGCTAGGAGCACAGATACGCAGTATTTT
once,.,TRBV6-1,TRBJ1-4,CASSEAPGRSTNEKLFF,TGTGCCAGCAGTGAAGCGCCCGGACGGTCAACTAATGAAAAACTGTTTTTT
.,.,TRBV19,TRBJ2-6,CASKMEGSGANVLTF,TGTGCCAGTAAAATGGAGGGATCTGGGGCCAACGTCCTGACTTTC
.,.,TRBV4-3,TRBJ2-7,CASSQTEGVYEQYF,TGCGCCAGCAGCCAAACAGAAGGGGTCTACGAGCAGTACTTC
once,.,TRBV28,TRBJ1-1,CASSFPEATEAFF,TGTGCCAGCAGTTTCCCGGAGGCCACTGAAGCTTTCTTT
.,.,TRBV27,TRBJ1-1,CASSPHGRTAAFF,TGTGCCAGCAGTCCCCACGGACGGACGGCAGCTTTCTTT
.,.,TRBV4-1,TRBJ2-5,CASSLDRKETQYF,TGCGCCAGCAGCCTGGACAGAAAAGAGACCCAGTACTTC
.,.,TRBV30,TRBJ2-5,CAWDGEQETQYF,TGTGCCTGGGACGGAGAACAAGAGACCCAGTACTTC
.,TRBD2,TRBV15,TRBJ2-1,CATSREEGFSGRALNEQFF,TGTGCCACCAGCAGAGAAGAAGGATTTAGCGGGAGGGCCCTCAATGAGCAGTTCTTC
.,.,TRBV6-6,TRBJ2-2,CASWDQGIPGELFF,TGTGCCAGCTGGGACCAGGGGATCCCCGGGGAGCTGTTTTTT
.,TRBD2,TRBV5-6,TRBJ2-7,CASSSGGVLYEQYF,TGTGCCAGCAGCTCCGGGGGGGTCCTCTACGAGCAGTACTTC
.,TRBD2,TRBV7-9,TRBJ2-5,CASSLAAGGWETQYF,TGTGCCAGCAGCTTAGCAGCGGGAGGCTGGGAGACCCAGTACTTC
.,TRBD2,TRBV5-6,TRBJ2-7,CASSPGGSSYEQYF,TGTGCCAGCAGCCCGGGGGGGAGCTCCTACGAGCAGTACTTC
.,TRBD1,TRBV9,TRBJ1-5,CASSVGGGGQPQHF,TGTGCCAGCAGCGTAGGCGGAGGGGGCCAGCCCCAGCATTTT
.,TRBD1,TRBV7-8,TRBJ2-3,CASSFFGQGDLAPTDTQYF,TGTGCCAGCAGCTTCTTCGGACAGGGTGACCTAGCCCCCACAGATACGCAGTATTTT
.,.,TRBV30,TRBJ1-2,CAWSHREALYGYTF,TGTGCCTGGAGTCACAGGGAGGCGCTTTATGGCTACACCTTC
.,.,TRBV4-1,TRBJ1-5,CASSPTGGGQPQHF,TGCGCCAGCAGCCCGACAGGAGGAGGTCAGCCCCAGCATTTT
once,.,TRBV7-8,TRBJ2-7,CASSLGGRSYEQYF,TGTGCCAGCAGCTTAGGTGGTAGATCCTACGAGCAGTACTTC
.,.,TRBV5-6,TRBJ1-1,CASSPPGGTEAFF,TGTGCCAGCAGCCCCCCTGGGGGGACTGAAGCTTTCTTT
.,TRBD2,TRBV5-1,TRBJ2-1,CASSQDRGGLAGLDYNEQFF,TGCGCCAGCAGCCAAGACAGGGGCGGACTAGCGGGACTCGACTACAATGAGCAGTTCTTC
.,TRBD1,TRBV6-5,TRBJ1-5,CASSSGDRGIPQHF,TGTGCCAGCAGCTCCGGGGACAGGGGGATACCCCAGCATTTT
.,TRBD1,TRBV4-3,TRBJ2-7,CASSQDRTGLGEQYF,TGCGCCAGCAGCCAAGACCGGACAGGTTTGGGCGAGCAGTACTTC
.,.,TRBV30,TRBJ2-3,CAWSVPLWGADTQYF,TGTGCCTGGAGTGTACCCCTCTGGGGGGCAGATACGCAGTATTTT
.,TRBD2,TRBV9,TRBJ2-3,CASSPGTSAPDTDTQYF,TGTGCCAGCAGCCCCGGGACTAGCGCCCCCGACACAGATACGCAGTATTTT
.,.,TRBV2,TRBJ2-3,CASSEGEGSSTDTQYF,TGTGCCAGCAGTGAAGGCGAAGGATCTAGCACAGATACGCAGTATTTT
.,.,TRBV5-4,TRBJ2-3,CASSFMGESTDTQYF,TGTGCCAGCAGCTTTATGGGGGAAAGCACAGATACGCAGTATTTT
.,TRBD2,TRBV6-5,TRBJ2-7,CASSYAGAYEQYF,TGTGCCAGCAGTTACGCGGGAGCGTACGAGCAGTACTTC
.,.,TRBV30,TRBJ2-1,CAWSVLVNEQFF,TGTGCCTGGAGTGTACTTGTCAATGAGCAGTTCTTC
.,TRBD2,TRBV6-5,TRBJ2-1,CASSDSGRGYNEQFF,TGTGCCAGCAGCGATAGCGGGAGGGGGTACAATGAGCAGTTCTTC